This T cell receptor beta chain was retrieved from a study of CD8 T cells in Susac syndrome. RNA, at roughly 0.45 to 1 ug, was reverse transcribed with random hexamers. Multiplex immunoSEQ PCR targeted 54 Vbeta and 13 Jbeta TCR beta segments. TCRdb reanalysed the immunoSEQ multiplex PCR reads using MiXCR and keeps one entry per CDR3 protein. This table has about 120,000 distinct CDR3 sequences, 94% appearing once. The authors sequenced TCR beta from blood CD8+ and CD4+ T cells. Healthy donors constituted the controls, which were matched for age and sex. Bulk CD8+ and CD4+ cells came from magnetic negative isolation; CD8+ TEMRA by FACS. This TCR derives from a human donor in good health. The sample was CD4+ T cells from PBMCs.

The CDR3 here is CASSTDTQYF. The CDR3 DNA reads as TGTGCCAGCAGCACAGATACGCAGTATTTT. The chain carries TRBV7-9 and TRBJ2-3; D ambiguous. V lost 5 bases to trimming and J lost 3 bases, with 0 bases between them. Germline V gene sequence: CDR1 SEHNR, CDR2 FQNEAQ (reference sequence). The CDR3 is 10 residues long.